This record concerns one T cell receptor (beta chain) sequence. The entry originates in a study of beta chain features in type 1 diabetes. The CDR3 covers 15 residues. The germline V gene has CDR1 MGHDK and CDR2 SYGVNS. V shed 4 bases and J 2 bases; nucleotides not matched to a gene: 7. Reverse transcribing all isolated RNA meant expressed TCRB transcripts were sequenced. The repertoire was sequenced with immunoSEQ multiplex PCR; TCRdb's copy has only in-frame clones and lacks some. The sample shows around 240,000 clones, more than 65% of them seen only once. The chain uses TRBV25-1 and TRBJ2-5; 7 bases line up with TRBD2. The sequence came from a man between 25 and 39 years old in good health. Input material: naive CD4+ T cells from blood. The CDR3, as DNA: TGTGCCAGCAGTGGGGAGCGGGGTCGACAAGAGACCCAGTACTTC. As protein: CASSGERGRQETQYF.